The clone carrying this TCR beta chain was counted between two and nine times. The CDR3 contains 14 residues. V dropped 7 bases and J dropped 1 base, with 13 bases sitting between them. TCRdb called the RT-PCR reads again in MiXCR, with one record for every CDR3 protein. The repertoire holds about 680,000 distinct CDR3 sequences, with approximately 15% as singletons. This chain links TRBV12-3 or TRBV12-4 with TRBJ1-1, with D possibly matching TRBD1 (6 bases). The source is a female donor in good health, serving as a healthy control. Sequenced input: memory CD4+ T cells from blood. CDR3 in DNA: TGTGCCAGCACCTCGCGGGGACAGAACACTGAAGCTTTCTTT. Encoded protein: CASTSRGQNTEAFF.